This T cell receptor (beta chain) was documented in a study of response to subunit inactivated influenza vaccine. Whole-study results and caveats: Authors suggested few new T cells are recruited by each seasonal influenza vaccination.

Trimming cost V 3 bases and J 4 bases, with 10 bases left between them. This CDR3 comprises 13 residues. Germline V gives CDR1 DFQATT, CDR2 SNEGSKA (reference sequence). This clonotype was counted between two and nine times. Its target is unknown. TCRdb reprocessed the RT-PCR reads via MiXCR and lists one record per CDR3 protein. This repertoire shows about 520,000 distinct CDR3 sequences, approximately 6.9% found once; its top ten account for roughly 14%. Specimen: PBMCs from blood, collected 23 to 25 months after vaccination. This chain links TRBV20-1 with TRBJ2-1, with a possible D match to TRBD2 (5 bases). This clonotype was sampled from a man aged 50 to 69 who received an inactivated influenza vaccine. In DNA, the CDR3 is TGCAGTGCTAGCGAGGGCAGGTACAATGAGCAGTTCTTC. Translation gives CSASEGRYNEQFF.